The 27 T cell receptor beta chains in this list originate from one sample, sequenced in a study of blood T cells in healthy people across ages. The use of a sample-barcoded 5' primer and a J-beta primer mix characterized a second PCR of roughly 7 to 11 cycles. TCRdb fed the 5' RACE reads into MiXCR, producing one record per CDR3 protein. The table has roughly 1 million distinct CDR3 sequences, approximately 26% seen once. This sample also appeared in a second study, on T cells of mothers and their children.

The specimen was blood. The source of these receptors is a girl aged 2 to 10 in good health.

The V call is TRBV19, the J call TRBJ2-2; 11 bases line up with TRBD2. V shed 4 bases and J 4 bases; nucleotides not matched to a gene: 8. Per germline, CDR1 LNHDA and CDR2 SQIVND (reference sequence). The CDR3 has 17 amino acids. The DNA for the CDR3 is TGTGCCAGTAGTACTAGCGGGAGGACTCTGGGCACCGGGGAGCTGTTTTTT. Amino acid sequence: CASSTSGRTLGTGELFF.

This rearrangement joins TRBV7-3 to TRBJ2-1; 7 bases are shared with TRBD1. The trim removed 0 bases at V and 4 bases at J, leaving 0 bases unmatched. CDR1 is SGHTA and CDR2 is FQGTGA in the germline V gene. This CDR3 has 14 amino acids. This CDR3 reads CASSLTGQYNEQFF. CDR3 in DNA: TGTGCCAGCAGCTTAACGGGACAGTACAATGAGCAGTTCTTC. Combining the CDR3 with reference TRBV7-3 and TRBJ2-1 gives the whole variable domain GAGVSQTPSNKVTEKGKYVELRCDPISGHTALYWYRQSLGQGPEFLIYFQGTGAADDSGLPNDRFFAVRPEGSVSTLKIQRTERGDSAVYLCASSLTGQYNEQFFGPGTRLTVL.

The chain employs TRBV20-1 and TRBJ1-2, with TRBD1 identical over 7 bases. The CDR3 runs 14 residues. V dropped 0 bases and J dropped 2; count of bases not matched to a gene: 3. Germline CDR1 and CDR2: DFQATT and SNEGSKA (reference sequence). This chain's CDR3 is CSARDWTGNYGYTF. The DNA for the CDR3 is TGCAGTGCTAGAGATTGGACAGGCAACTATGGCTACACCTTC.

The chain has TRBV13 and TRBJ2-1, with unresolved D. V dropped 5 bases and J dropped 1 base, with 9 bases sitting between them. The CDR3 length is 14 residues. The germline gives CDR1 PRHDT, CDR2 FYEKMQ (reference sequence). CDR3 nucleotide sequence: TGTGCCAGCAGCCCGACATATTCCTACAATGAGCAGTTCTTC. Translated, it gives CASSPTYSYNEQFF.

V and J are TRBV29-1 and TRBJ2-7; D is unclear. Germline-derived CDR1 and CDR2 are SQVTM and ANQGSEA. The CDR3 sequence is 13 residues long. V shed 3 bases and J shed 3 bases, with 12 bases lying between them. The CDR3 coding sequence is TGCAGCGTTGACTTGGGCAAGGGCTACGAGCAGTACTTC. Amino acid sequence: CSVDLGKGYEQYF.

The chain uses TRBV7-2 and TRBJ2-1; 7 nucleotides agree with TRBD1. This CDR3 is 15 amino acids long. Per germline, CDR1 SGHTA and CDR2 FQGNSA. V was clipped by 1 base and J by 8 bases; unmatched bases: 8. The DNA for the CDR3 is TGTGCCAGCAGCTTAGTAAGAGGGGGCCTGGATGAGCAGTTCTTC. Protein sequence: CASSLVRGGLDEQFF.

As concerns this clonotype: Germline and junction disagree at one end, which may indicate a read error. The rearrangement uses TRBV10-3 and TRBJ2-5; 7 positions match TRBD2. The germline V gene encodes CDR1 ENHRY and CDR2 SYGVKD. This CDR3 is 13 amino acids long. The CDR3 is CAISDVGRDLEFF. The CDR3 DNA sequence: TGTGCCATCAGTGACGTAGGGAGGGACCTCGAGTTCTTC.

This clonotype was detected only a few times. The CDR3 sequence is CASGTGFYEQYF. As DNA, the CDR3 is TGTGCCAGCGGGACAGGCTTCTACGAGCAGTACTTC. V is TRBV2 and J is TRBJ2-7; 8 bases are a match to TRBD1. The V and J ends lost 8 bases and 3 bases, in that order; junction bases with no gene match: 3. The CDR3 has 12 amino acids. From germline, CDR1 is SNHLY and CDR2 FYNNEI. The entire variable domain, with the rest obtained from reference TRBV2 and TRBJ2-7, is as follows: EPEVTQTPSHQVTQMGQEVILRCVPISNHLYFYWYRQILGQKVEFLVSFYNNEISEKSEIFDDQFSVERPDGSNFTLKIRSTKLEDSAMYFCASGTGFYEQYFGPGTRLTVT.

This clonotype was observed a few times. V usage is TRBV4-1 and J usage is TRBJ1-1; maybe TRBD1 (6 bases). V lost 3 bases and J 4 bases, leaving 24 bases between the germline ends. The CDR3 consists of 18 residues. CDR1 is MGHRA, CDR2 YSYEKL, per germline. CDR3 residues: CASSHALDRSGMGTEAFF. CDR3 nucleotides: TGCGCCAGCAGCCACGCCTTAGACAGGTCCGGGATGGGCACTGAAGCTTTCTTT.

This clonotype was counted a few times. The chain is built from TRBV2 and TRBJ2-2, with a tentative D call TRBD2 (5 bases). Germline V CDR1 and CDR2: SNHLY, FYNNEI. CDR3 length equals 14 residues. With 6 bases removed from V and 3 bases from J, the gap between germline ends came to 11 bases. CDR3 nucleotide sequence: TGTGCCAGCAGCCGGGGAGCTGACACCGGGGAGCTGTTTTTT. Encoded protein: CASSRGADTGELFF. The full variable domain, its missing parts supplied by reference TRBV2 and TRBJ2-2, is EPEVTQTPSHQVTQMGQEVILRCVPISNHLYFYWYRQILGQKVEFLVSFYNNEISEKSEIFDDQFSVERPDGSNFTLKIRSTKLEDSAMYFCASSRGADTGELFFGEGSRLTVL.

V gene TRBV20-1 combines with J gene TRBJ1-1, with TRBD1 matching 7 bases. Trimming at V came to 5 bases and at J to 6 bases, leaving 6 bases not matched to a gene. The CDR3 runs 12 residues. The V gene's germline CDR1 is DFQATT and CDR2 SNEGSKA (reference sequence). The CDR3 DNA reads TGCAGTGCTCCATTCGACAGGGCTGAAGCTTTCTTT. Protein product: CSAPFDRAEAFF.

The rearrangement joins TRBV12-3 or TRBV12-4 to TRBJ1-2; D might be TRBD1 (6 bases). This CDR3 comprises 11 residues. Trimming took 5 bases from V and 10 from J, leaving 11 bases between them. The CDR3 DNA reads as TGTGCCAGCAGTCACGGACAGCTCTACACCTTC. Translated, it gives CASSHGQLYTF.

This clonotype has more than one count but fewer than ten. CDR3 in amino acids: CASRGWTAGELNIQYF. In DNA, the CDR3 is TGTGCCAGCAGGGGGTGGACAGCGGGAGAGCTAAACATTCAGTACTTC. The V gene is TRBV11-2, the J gene TRBJ2-4; TRBD2 matches at 8 bases. Germline trimming cut 6 bases from V and 6 bases from J; bases unmatched to any gene: 13. The CDR3 is made up of 16 amino acids. Germline CDR1 and CDR2: SGHAT and FQNNGV.

This chain links TRBV7-8 with TRBJ2-5; D possibly corresponds to TRBD2 (6 bases). The J call could be wrong; TRBJ2-7 is a better fit for the DNA end. This CDR3 is built from 17 residues. Germline V CDR1 and CDR2: SGHVS, FQNEAQ. CDR3 residues: CASSPRGNLDSAYEQYF. Here the CDR3 DNA reads TGTGCCAGCAGCCCCCGGGGGAATCTAGACAGTGCCTACGAGCAGTACTTC.

This clonotype was observed a handful of times. The chain couples TRBV6-5 to TRBJ1-2, with D perhaps matching TRBD1 (6 bases). The ends were cut back, 4 bases at V and 7 bases at J, with 22 bases in the middle. CDR3 size: 16 residues. The germline CDR1 and CDR2 sequences are MNHEY and SVGAGI. This CDR3 is CASSSGADKERGGYTF. DNA of the CDR3: TGTGCCAGCAGTTCGGGGGCTGACAAGGAGAGAGGTGGCTACACCTTC.

The V gene is TRBV28, the J gene TRBJ2-2, with 10 bases aligning to TRBD2. This CDR3 is 16 amino acids long. J gave up 4 bases and V 2 bases, and 4 bases lay outside the gene matches. Germline CDR1 MDHEN, CDR2 SYDVKM. CDR3 coding DNA: TGTGCCAGCAGTTTAAGACTAGCGGGTTTCACCGGGGAGCTGTTTTTT. This encodes CASSLRLAGFTGELFF.

In its sample, this clonotype was seen a few times. Relative to the germline gene, one junction end is altered; a read error may explain this. The chain uses TRBV20-1 and TRBJ2-5; 8 bases are a match to TRBD2. The DNA end lines up better with TRBJ2-1; the J call may be wrong. Per germline, CDR1 DFQATT and CDR2 SNEGSKA (reference sequence). This CDR3 spans 16 amino acids. The CDR3 nucleotides read TGCAGTGCTAGAACGCCGGGACTAGTTCCAGACAATGAACAGTTCTTC. This codes for CSARTPGLVPDNEQFF.

The rearrangement uses TRBV10-3 and TRBJ2-2; a weak D match, TRBD1 (5 bases). The V gene lost 4 bases and the J gene lost 7 bases, with 19 bases spanning the gap. Germline V lookup: CDR1 ENHRY, CDR2 SYGVKD. The CDR3 is made up of 16 amino acids. CDR3 loop: CAISGDGPRGNGELFF. The CDR3 region has the DNA TGTGCCATCAGTGGAGACGGACCTAGGGGAAACGGGGAGCTGTTTTTT.

This clonotype appeared a few times. The V call is TRBV4-1, the J call TRBJ2-5, with TRBD2 identical over 7 bases. Germline V gene sequence: CDR1 MGHRA, CDR2 YSYEKL. The CDR3 spans 16 residues. Trimming took 0 bases from V and 4 from J; bases not matched to a gene: 8. CDR3 DNA: TGCGCCAGCAGCCAAGATCGGGGGGTCCTAGGAGAGACCCAGTACTTC. Translating it yields CASSQDRGVLGETQYF.

The sample holds a few counts of this clonotype. The chain links TRBV20-1 to TRBJ2-3; TRBD2 matches at 11 bases. V was clipped by 3 bases and J by 2 bases; unmatched bases: 10. CDR1 DFQATT and CDR2 SNEGSKA come from the germline V gene (reference sequence). CDR3 size: 17 residues. The CDR3 is CSARGIGTSGPTDTQYF. CDR3 coding DNA: TGCAGTGCTAGGGGGATCGGGACTAGCGGACCCACAGATACGCAGTATTTT.

The chain couples TRBV14 to TRBJ2-7; a weak D match, TRBD2 (6 bases). The CDR3 runs 14 residues. V lost 6 bases and J lost 7, with 19 bases in between. The germline V gene has CDR1 SGHDN and CDR2 FVKESK. The CDR3: CASSAAAYAGEQYF. The CDR3 nucleotides are TGTGCCAGCAGTGCTGCGGCTTATGCGGGGGAGCAGTACTTC.

With respect to this clonotype: The junction departs from the called germline gene at one end, perhaps through a read error. The rearrangement uses TRBV5-1 and TRBJ2-7, with D perhaps matching TRBD2 (6 bases). The germline CDR1 and CDR2 sequences are SGHRS and YFSETQ. This CDR3 spans 14 amino acids. The CDR3 spells CASRLSGVSYEQYF. The CDR3, as DNA: TGCGCCAGCCGCTTATCGGGGGTATCCTACGAGCAGTACTTC.

The V and J genes are TRBV11-3 and TRBJ1-4; D is undetermined. CDR1 is SGHNT and CDR2 is YENEEA in the germline V gene. The germline V and J ends were trimmed by 0 bases and 6 bases, with 14 bases remaining between them. The CDR3 is made up of 16 amino acids. The CDR3 DNA reads TGTGCCAGCAGCTTAGATCAAATACCTGGGCATGAAAAACTGTTTTTT. Translation gives CASSLDQIPGHEKLFF.

This clonotype has only a few counts. The J gene is TRBJ1-2, the V gene TRBV5-6, with TRBD1 as a possible D gene (5 bases). CDR3 size: 15 residues. CDR1 SGHDT and CDR2 YYEEEE come from the germline V gene. V lost 4 bases and J lost 6, with 19 bases in between. CDR3 bases: TGTGCCAGCAGCGTTGACAGTGGGGGATGGGATGGCTACACCTTC. Translating it yields CASSVDSGGWDGYTF.

In this sample, this clonotype turned up a few times. This chain links TRBV5-1 with TRBJ1-2; 7 bases are a match to TRBD1. J lost 6 bases, V lost 3 bases, and 11 bases had no gene match. Germline assignment: CDR1 SGHRS and CDR2 YFSETQ. The CDR3 is 15 amino acids. The CDR3 DNA reads as TGCGCCAGCAGCTCGCGGCCAACAGGGGATGATGGCTACACCTTC. It is translated as CASSSRPTGDDGYTF.

The V call is TRBV5-6, the J call TRBJ2-7, with D possibly being TRBD1 or TRBD2 (5 bases each). Germline lookup yields CDR1 SGHDT and CDR2 YYEEEE. The length of the CDR3 is 13 residues. With 7 bases removed from V and 7 bases from J, the gap between germline ends came to 18 bases. CDR3 sequence (DNA): TGTGCCAGCCAACGGGGCAACGCTGCTGAGCAGTACTTC. This codes for CASQRGNAAEQYF.

This clonotype has a handful of counts. The chain couples TRBV7-9 to TRBJ2-7, with D possibly matching TRBD1 (6 bases). The V end lost 7 bases, the J end lost 6 bases, and 13 bases lay between the germline ends. Germline V CDR1 and CDR2: SEHNR, FQNEAQ (reference sequence). The CDR3 runs 12 residues. This CDR3 reads CASINPGAEQYF. DNA for the CDR3: TGTGCCAGCATCAACCCAGGGGCCGAGCAGTACTTC.